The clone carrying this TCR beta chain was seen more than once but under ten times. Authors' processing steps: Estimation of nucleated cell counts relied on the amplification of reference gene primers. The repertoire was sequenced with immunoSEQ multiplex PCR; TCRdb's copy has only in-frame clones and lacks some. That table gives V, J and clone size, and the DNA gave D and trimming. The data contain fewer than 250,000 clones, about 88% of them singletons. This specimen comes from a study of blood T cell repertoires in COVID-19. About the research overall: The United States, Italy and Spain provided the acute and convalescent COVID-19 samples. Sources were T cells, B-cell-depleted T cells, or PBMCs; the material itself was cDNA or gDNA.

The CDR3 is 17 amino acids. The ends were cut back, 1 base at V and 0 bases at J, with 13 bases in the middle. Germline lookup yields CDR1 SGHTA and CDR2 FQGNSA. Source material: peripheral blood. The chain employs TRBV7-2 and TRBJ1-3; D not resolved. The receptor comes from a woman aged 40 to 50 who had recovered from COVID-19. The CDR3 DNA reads TGTGCCAGCAGCTTAGGGTACGACGACTACTCTGGAAACACCATATATTTT. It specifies CASSLGYDDYSGNTIYF. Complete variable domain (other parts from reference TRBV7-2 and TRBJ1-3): GAGVSQSPSNKVTEKGKDVELRCDPISGHTALYWYRQSLGQGLEFLIYFQGNSAPDKSGLPSDRFSAERTGGSVSTLTIQRTQQEDSAVYLCASSLGYDDYSGNTIYFGEGSWLTVV.